The subject of this entry is one T cell receptor (beta chain). This was the immunoSEQ v3.0 assay at survey level. TCRdb's copy holds only in-frame clones and misses some; the assay was immunoSEQ multiplex PCR. The table lists about 18,000 clones, 91% of them singletons, with roughly 10% in the top ten. This record comes from a study of long-term antiretroviral therapy in people with HIV. The CDR3 is 14 residues long. The ends lost 2 bases at V and 1 base at J; junction bases unmatched: 1. The germline V gene encodes CDR1 SGHRS and CDR2 YFSETQ. The chain couples TRBV5-1 to TRBJ2-3, with 7 bases aligning to TRBD1. The TCR originated in a man aged 50-59 years with HIV. The source was unsorted PBMCs, collected 3 years after starting antiretroviral therapy. CDR3 in amino acids: CASSFGTGTDTQYF. CDR3 coding DNA: TGCGCCAGCAGCTTTGGGACAGGCACAGATACGCAGTATTTT.